This TCR beta chain was identified during a study of T-cell reconstitution after alpha-beta-depleted transplantation in children. Unique molecular identifiers were built into the TCRbeta library. Each CDR3 protein gets one entry after TCRdb re-called the PCR reads with MiXCR. Of approximately 520,000 distinct CDR3 sequences in the sample, over 10% are singletons; the top ten hold 13% to 15%. A word on this clonotype: Its matching antigen is unknown.

Points from the study as a whole: T cells produced anew were the main source of T-cell counts and diversity one year after transplant. In patients about two months after transplant, alpha-beta T cells reportedly arose from several hundred expanded graft clones.

V was clipped by 1 base and J by 1 base, with 11 bases between them. The CDR3 extends over 15 amino acids. CDR1 and CDR2 (germline): SGHTA, FQGNSA. This TCR came from a female patient aged 2-9 years who had a stem cell transplant for aplastic anemia, so the T cells may come from the graft donor. J is TRBJ2-7 and V is TRBV7-2; D gene unclear. Sequencing was performed on PBMCs, mostly from graft donor cells, taken 180 days after TCRalphabeta/CD19-depleted stem cell transplant. CDR3 sequence (DNA): TGTGCCAGCAGCTTAGTTAATATAGTATCCTACGAGCAGTACTTC. This gives the protein CASSLVNIVSYEQYF.